The 5 T cell receptor beta chains in this list originate from one sample, sequenced in a study of cytomegalovirus exposure and HLA in healthy donors. Produced via immunoSEQ multiplex PCR; TCRdb's table is partial and in-frame only. The repertoire holds about 170,000 clones, with roughly 89% as singletons. Specimen: PBMCs. The source of these receptors is a woman in her late teens or twenties in good health and CMV-seropositive.

This clone was recorded once. V usage is TRBV5-6 and J usage is TRBJ2-1; 10 positions match TRBD1. J lost 0 bases, V lost 4 bases, and 4 bases had no gene match. The length of the CDR3 is 16 residues. Germline V gene sequence: CDR1 SGHDT, CDR2 YYEEEE. Here the CDR3 DNA reads TGTGCCAGCAGCGGACAGGGGGGGCTCTCCTACAATGAGCAGTTCTTC. It translates to CASSGQGGLSYNEQFF.

The rearrangement uses TRBV7-3 and TRBJ2-5; TRBD2 agrees at 10 bases. The CDR3 runs 15 residues. Germline CDR1 SGHTA, CDR2 FQGTGA. With V trimmed by 2 bases and J by 4 bases, 4 bases remained unmatched. The CDR3 DNA is TGTGCCAGCAGCTTACAAGGGACTAGCGCAGAGACCCAGTACTTC. Its translation: CASSLQGTSAETQYF. The full variable domain, completed using reference TRBV7-3 and TRBJ2-5, is GAGVSQTPSNKVTEKGKYVELRCDPISGHTALYWYRQSLGQGPEFLIYFQGTGAADDSGLPNDRFFAVRPEGSVSTLKIQRTERGDSAVYLCASSLQGTSAETQYFGPGTRLLVL.

The chain joins TRBV10-2 to TRBJ2-1, with D hard to call. The CDR3 has 11 amino acids. Trimming removed 10 bases at V and 4 bases at J, with 8 bases between. Per germline, CDR1 WSHSY and CDR2 SAAADI. CDR3 sequence reads: CATQVYNEQFF. In DNA form, the CDR3 reads TGCGCCACCCAGGTATACAATGAGCAGTTCTTC.

The V and J genes are TRBV23-1 and TRBJ1-2; 8 bases agree with TRBD1. TRBV23-1 is classed as an ORF, of uncertain function. J was trimmed by 8 bases and V by 7 bases; bases with no gene match: 15. The CDR3 consists of 15 residues. This CDR3 reads CASTHRQGIYEGYTF. The CDR3 DNA reads as TGCGCCAGCACCCATCGACAGGGGATATATGAGGGCTACACCTTC.

This rearrangement joins TRBV29-1 to TRBJ2-1; tentative D call: TRBD2 (5 bases). The V and J ends lost 1 base and 1 base respectively, with 5 bases between them. This CDR3 is built from 13 residues. Germline loops: CDR1 SQVTM, CDR2 ANQGSEA. CDR3 in amino acids: CSVEAGSYNEQFF. For the CDR3, the DNA is TGCAGCGTTGAAGCGGGATCCTACAATGAGCAGTTCTTC.